This TCR beta chain was retrieved from a study of shared clonotypes between healthy human individuals. Overall study findings and caveats: Shared clonotypes across all four donors exceeded non-shared ones in generation probability. Sharing across four donors was seen in roughly 5% of naive CD4 clonotypes.

Several immunoSEQ plates received, in even portions, the genomic DNA of each subset. Authors' methods: Junction-only immunoSEQ sequences carried no quality scores, so filtering differed. Produced via immunoSEQ multiplex PCR; TCRdb's table is partial and in-frame only. V, J and clone size are those of that table, while D and trimming were read from the DNA. The data contain 170,000 or so clones, approximately 61% of them seen just once; the ten biggest clones take up less than 11%. The CDR3 totals 12 residues. The V end was cut by 3 bases, the J end by 2 bases, with 3 bases between. From germline, CDR1 is KGHSH and CDR2 LQKENI. This clone is a singleton in its sample. Its target is not known.

Sequencing was carried out using memory CD4+ T cells sorted from blood. The subset: CD45RA-negative fraction. The clonotype originates from a man under 40 in good health. The gene calls are TRBV18 and TRBJ2-3, with D unclear. The CDR3 loop reads CASSPATDTQYF. The CDR3 DNA sequence: TGTGCCAGCTCACCCGCCACAGATACGCAGTATTTT.